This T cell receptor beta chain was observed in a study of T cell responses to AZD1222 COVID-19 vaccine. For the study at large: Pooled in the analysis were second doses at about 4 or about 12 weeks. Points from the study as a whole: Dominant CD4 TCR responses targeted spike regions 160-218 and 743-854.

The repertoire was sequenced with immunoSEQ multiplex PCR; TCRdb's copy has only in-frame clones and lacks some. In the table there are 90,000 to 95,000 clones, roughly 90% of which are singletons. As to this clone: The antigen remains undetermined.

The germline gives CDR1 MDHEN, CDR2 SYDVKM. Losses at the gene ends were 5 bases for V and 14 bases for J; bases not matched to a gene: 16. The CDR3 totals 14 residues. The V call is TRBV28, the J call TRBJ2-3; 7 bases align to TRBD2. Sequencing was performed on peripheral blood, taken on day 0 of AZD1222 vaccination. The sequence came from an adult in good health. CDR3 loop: CASSPPLAAPVLYF. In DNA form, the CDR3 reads TGTGCCAGCAGTCCCCCCCTAGCGGCCCCCGTTCTGTATTTT.